The T cell receptor beta chain described here comes from a study of vaccination effects on CD4 cells after COVID-19 (dated 2022 in TCRdb). Turning to the overall study: Two doses of either the BNT162b2 or the mRNA-1273 mRNA SARS-CoV-2 vaccine were administered to participants. Altogether, nine to ten COVID-19 convalescent patients and a few SARS-CoV-2-naive healthy vaccine recipients made up the full study. In both COVID-19 convalescent patients and infection-naive vaccine recipients, the study compared SARS-CoV-2 spike-specific CD4+ TCR repertoires from before mRNA vaccination with those from after it. Pre-vaccine samples from a couple of convalescent patients were drawn 16 days and one week before the first dose, 142 and 148 days after COVID-19 diagnosis. The Oncomine TCR Beta short-read assay on an Illumina iSeq 100 was used to sequence cultures from other donors in the study. What the work shows at the level of the full study, not this receptor alone: In convalescent patients, the post-vaccine spike-reactive repertoire was composed mainly of new vaccine-induced clones that were largely distinct from infection-induced clones. Only a small number of convalescent patients were included, and no early post-infection timepoints were available, which limited the study. Clones induced by infection and clones induced by vaccination both contracted markedly at late timepoints after vaccination, which fits with T cell responses waning over time.

In the ViraFEST assay, PBMC were stimulated with viral peptide pools, and antigen-specific CD4+ T cell clonotypes were then identified by expansion using TCR sequencing. After less than 13 days of culture, CD4+ T cells were isolated with the EasySep CD4+ T cell isolation kit. PCR-confirmed SARS-CoV-2 infection had occurred in convalescent patients between March and December 2020, before the Alpha, Beta and Delta variants emerged in the United States. Each well held fewer than 2.5 million PBMC cultured in IMDM containing about 5.5% human AB serum, 8.5 to 10 IU/ml IL-2 and gentamicin, along with roughly 10 ug/ml peptides. For the negative control culture condition, an HIV-1 Nef peptide pool was used. Half of the culture medium was replaced with fresh IL-2-containing medium on days 3 and 7. Unless noted otherwise, every peptide stimulation condition was grown in triplicate wells. PBMC were separated from whole blood using Ficoll-Paque Plus gradient centrifugation and were then either cryopreserved at -140C or used fresh. The QIAamp micro DNA kit was used to extract genomic DNA from the cultured CD4+ T cells.

As regards this clone: It lacks a known antigen. Nothing much larger sits one base from this clone, and base qualities are not available.

Libraries were made using the immunoSEQ multiplex PCR assay. DNA from the cultured and isolated CD4+ T cells underwent TCR beta CDR3 sequencing. Per the source publication's procedure: The analysis removed non-productive TCR sequences, trimmed reads to the CDR3 region, and retained only CDR3s that were 7 or more amino acids long. Antigen-specific clonotypes were identified using the MANAFEST web app by comparison of expansion in peptide wells against reference cultures. For clones to be considered positive, expansion at FDR<0.05 versus reference and all other wells, an odds ratio above 5, and a frequency above 0.1% in two replicate wells were required. A clonotype was called cross-reactive if it was significantly expanded both in SARS-CoV-2 spike wells and in at least one common cold coronavirus spike condition. CDR3 similarity was assessed by Levenshtein distance using the stringdist R package, and unrooted trees were constructed with ape in R 3.6.1. TCRdb stores this immuneACCESS table with in-frame sequences only. Part of the clones is absent; in the studies checked, under half of the shortfall reflects unresolved V genes, and no reason is known for the rest. V and J calls and clone size are given by that table; D and trimming were obtained from the DNA. This sample is represented by 70,000 or so clones; roughly 73% of them were singletons. The ten largest clones take up around 5% of the sample.

This receptor was identified in a human donor who had a prior SARS-CoV-2 infection. Sequenced material: CD4+ T cells from PBMCs cultured with HIV peptides, taken before COVID-19 vaccination. This sample's cell subset or site label indicates: HIV-1 Nef peptide pool negative control/reference culture.

CDR3 sequence: CASREGGYQETQYF. At the DNA level, the sequence is TGTGCCAGCAGGGAGGGGGGGTACCAAGAGACCCAGTACTTC. The sequence joins TRBV2 to TRBJ2-5, with a tentative D gene TRBD2 over 7 matching bases. The V end loses 6 bases and the J end loses 0 bases, and a stretch of 11 bases separates them. Sequences SNHLY (CDR1) and FYNNEI (CDR2) are obtained from the germline V gene. From the cysteine up to the phenylalanine, the CDR3 has a length of 14 residues. Only the CDR3 DNA stays, 42 bases, in frame from base 1.